The rows below give T cell receptor beta chains drawn from one sample of a study of molecular identifiers for immune sequencing clone quantification. TCRdb independently ran MiXCR on the PCR reads; one entry per CDR3 protein. The sample has roughly 300,000 distinct CDR3 sequences, roughly 23% seen once. Input material: naive CD8+ T cells from blood, with Jurkat cell RNA spiked in. These receptors were collected from a human donor in good health. Some libraries in this study had Jurkat cell RNA spiked in. CDR3s include the opening cysteine and the closing phenylalanine or tryptophan. D genes are given only for firm matches. Clone sizes are given selectively: once, few, many, or a class where the clone is expanded.

TRBJ2-7,TRBV7-9,many,TRBD1,CASTPTTGQGAYEQYF,TGTGCCAGCACCCCCACGACGGGACAGGGAGCCTACGAGCAGTACTTC
TRBJ2-3,TRBV19,-,TRBD1,CAIQGADAQYF,TGTGCCATCCAGGGGGCAGATGCGCAGTATTTT
TRBJ2-7,TRBV28,-,-,CAGSLEGVDYEQYF,TGTGCCGGCAGTTTAGAGGGGGTAGATTACGAGCAGTACTTC
TRBJ1-4,TRBV11-2,-,-,CASSSTGDPLFF,TGTGCCAGCAGCTCCACTGGGGACCCGCTGTTTTTT
TRBJ1-1,TRBV6-5,-,TRBD1,CASSPPEIRQGSSAAEAFF,TGTGCCAGCAGCCCACCCGAGATAAGACAGGGAAGTAGTGCGGCTGAAGCTTTCTTT
TRBJ2-7,TRBV7-9,few,TRBD1,CASSLAADRKYF,TGTGCCAGCAGCTTAGCCGCGGACAGGAAATACTTC
TRBJ2-5,TRBV4-1,once,-,CASSQVGSQETQYF,TGCGCCAGCAGCCAAGTGGGGTCACAAGAGACCCAGTACTTC
TRBJ2-7,TRBV7-9,-,TRBD1,CASSKTPGQGYEQYF,TGTGCCAGCAGCAAAACTCCGGGACAGGGGTACGAGCAGTACTTC
TRBJ2-3,TRBV5-6,many,-,CASSLQVTDTQYF,TGTGCCAGCAGCTTACAGGTCACAGATACGCAGTATTTT
TRBJ1-1,TRBV30,many,-,CAWAGLNTEAFF,TGTGCCTGGGCCGGTCTGAACACTGAAGCTTTCTTT
TRBJ2-3,TRBV10-3,-,-,CAISDPTRGDTQYF,TGTGCCATCAGTGATCCCACTAGAGGAGATACGCAGTATTTT